This entry features one T cell receptor (beta chain) sequence. 60 Vbeta and 13 Jbeta primers were used in PCR. The table came from immunoSEQ multiplex PCR; TCRdb's copy has only in-frame clones and leaves some out. The sample contains fewer than 250,000 clones, about 80% of which appear only once. The source of the sample is a study of cytomegalovirus exposure and HLA in healthy donors. About the research overall: From 170 million or so T cells, an earlier analysis saw 120 million or so unique TCR beta sequences.

Trimming took off 0 bases at V and 6 bases at J, with 15 bases between the two ends. The germline V gene has CDR1 SGHRS and CDR2 YFSETQ. The CDR3 runs 16 residues. This chain connects TRBV5-1 to TRBJ2-2, with a weak D call TRBD2 (5 bases). The specimen was PBMCs. This clonotype originated in a woman in her forties in good health and CMV-seronegative. In nucleotides, the CDR3 is TGCGCCAGCAGCTTGGCCCTAGCTAGATATCCCGGGGAGCTGTTTTTT. Protein product: CASSLALARYPGELFF. Variable domain in full (rest from reference TRBV5-1 and TRBJ2-2): KAGVTQTPRYLIKTRGQQVTLSCSPISGHRSVSWYQQTPGQGLQFLFEYFSETQRNKGNFPGRFSGRQFSNSRSEMNVSTLELGDSALYLCASSLALARYPGELFFGEGSRLTVL.